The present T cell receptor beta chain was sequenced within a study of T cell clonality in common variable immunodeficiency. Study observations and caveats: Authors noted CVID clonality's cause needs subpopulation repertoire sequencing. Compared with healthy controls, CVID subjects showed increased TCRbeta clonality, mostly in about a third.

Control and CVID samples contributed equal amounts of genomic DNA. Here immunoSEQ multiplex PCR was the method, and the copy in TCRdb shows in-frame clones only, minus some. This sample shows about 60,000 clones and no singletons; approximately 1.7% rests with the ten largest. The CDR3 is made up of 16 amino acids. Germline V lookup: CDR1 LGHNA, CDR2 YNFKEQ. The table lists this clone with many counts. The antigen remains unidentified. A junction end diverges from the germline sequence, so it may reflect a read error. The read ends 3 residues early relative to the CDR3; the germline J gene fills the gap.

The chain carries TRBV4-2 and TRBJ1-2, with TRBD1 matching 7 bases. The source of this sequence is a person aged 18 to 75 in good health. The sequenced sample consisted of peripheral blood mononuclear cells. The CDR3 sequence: CASSQDQGTAIYGYTF. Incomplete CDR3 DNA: TGCGCCAGCAGCCAAGATCAAGGGACAGCTATCTATGGC.